This TCR beta chain is drawn from a study (dated by TCRdb to about 2016). The trim is 4 bases for V and 9 bases for J, with a gap of 4 bases between the germline ends. The CDR3 runs 9 residues from the cysteine to the phenylalanine. The entry retains the CDR3 DNA only, 27 bases that are in frame from base 1. CDR1 SQVTM and CDR2 ANQGSEA are derived from the germline V gene. Libraries were made using RT-PCR. The reads were generated on an Illumina MiSeq. The public reads were quality trimmed at Q25 with fastp and then assembled into clones with MiXCR by TCRdb, keeping productive beta chains. Each entry is one CDR3 protein sequence, shown with its most common DNA and genes. This sample lists more than 550,000 distinct CDR3 sequences; approximately 15% were detected once. The biggest ten clones account for roughly 3.6% of the sample. This clonotype was seen many times. Its target antigen remains unknown. There are no base qualities to consult, and no much larger clone falls within one base.

The clonotype was recovered from a female donor in good health, serving as a healthy control. Rearrangement joined TRBV29-1 to TRBJ2-1, with the D gene not confidently named. The sample comprised memory CD4+ T cells from blood. The CDR3 protein is CSVGGEQFF. The DNA sequence follows: TGCAGCGTTGGAGGTGAGCAGTTCTTC.